The 5 T cell receptor beta chains in this list originate from one sample, sequenced in a study of PD-1 blockade in classical Hodgkin lymphoma. Measured with immunoSEQ multiplex PCR; TCRdb has only the in-frame clones, and not every one. The sample comprises 10,000 to 15,000 clones, roughly 76% of which are singletons, and approximately 25% rests with the top ten. All trial patients relapsed after autologous stem cell transplantation. Source: peripheral blood mononuclear cells (PBMCs), taken at baseline. The origin of the receptors is a human donor with classical Hodgkin lymphoma.

The chain recombines TRBV6-5 with TRBJ2-2; D possibly corresponds to TRBD1 (6 bases). The CDR3 extends over 14 amino acids. With 6 bases removed from V and 5 bases from J, the gap between germline ends came to 13 bases. Germline assignment: CDR1 MNHEY and CDR2 SVGAGI. The CDR3 DNA reads TGTGCCAGCAGCAAACTGAGGGGGACCGGGGAGCTGTTTTTT. This gives the protein CASSKLRGTGELFF.

The chain is built from TRBV19 and TRBJ2-3; TRBD2 matches 8 bases. The CDR3 extends over 14 amino acids. V lost 10 bases and J lost 2; bases outside the gene matches: 8. Germline CDR1 and CDR2: LNHDA and SQIVND (reference sequence). The CDR3 nucleotides are TGTGCCAATATGCTAGCGGGTTCCACAGATACGCAGTATTTT. Its translation: CANMLAGSTDTQYF.

The chain employs TRBV5-6 and TRBJ1-4, with 9 bases aligning to TRBD1. The trim removed 0 bases at V and 2 bases at J, leaving 11 bases unmatched. In germline, CDR1 is SGHDT, CDR2 YYEEEE. This CDR3 contains 19 residues. The CDR3 sequence: CASSLVGQGLRATNEKLFF. CDR3 in DNA: TGTGCCAGCAGCTTGGTGGGACAGGGTCTTCGGGCGACTAATGAAAAACTGTTTTTT.

The rearrangement joins TRBV6-1 to TRBJ1-1, with no clear D. CDR3 length: 13 residues. V was pared by 7 bases and J by 1 base, with 10 bases between. CDR1 and CDR2 (germline): MNHNS, SASEGT. The CDR3 loop reads CASTLGGNTEAFF. In DNA, the CDR3 is TGTGCCAGCACCCTGGGTGGGAACACTGAAGCTTTCTTT.

The chain recombines TRBV11-2 with TRBJ1-4; 9 bases fit TRBD1. The CDR3 runs to 14 residues. Looked up from germline, CDR1 is SGHAT and CDR2 is FQNNGV. With V trimmed by 1 base and J by 8 bases, 2 bases remained unmatched. CDR3 region: CASSLGQGGEKLFF. CDR3 bases: TGTGCCAGCAGCTTAGGACAGGGGGGCGAAAAACTGTTTTTT.